Listed below are T cell receptor beta chains from one sample, sequenced in a study of technical replicates of blood from a few donors. Assay used: immunoSEQ multiplex PCR; TCRdb lists only in-frame clones, some missing. The sample consists of 80,000 or so clones, over 75% of them appearing once. The sample taken for sequencing was PBMCs. The source of these receptors is a human donor in good health. Some clones in this sample may be carry-over from other donors' samples. Both conserved end residues are trimmed from each CDR3. D genes are given only for firm matches. Rows may omit the clone size; those that give it use once, few, many or a size class.

NA TRBJ1-3 NA TRBV21-1 ANPAPGDRGVDSGNTIY
NA TRBJ2-2 TRBD1 TRBV5-1 ASKGTVNTGELF
NA TRBJ1-1 TRBD1 TRBV29-1 SVVGRVGTGAFTEAF
once TRBJ2-1 TRBD1 TRBV2 ASSYRGHEQF
once TRBJ2-7 TRBD1 TRBV5-6 ASSAGQGPVYEQY
NA TRBJ1-2 TRBD1 TRBV27 ASSLEGTGGFGYT
few TRBJ2-7 TRBD1 TRBV29-1 SGGQGTSYEQY
NA TRBJ2-7 NA TRBV6-1 ASSSLRLESGEQY
NA TRBJ2-1 NA TRBV4-1 ASSQEGPGVGEQF
NA TRBJ2-7 TRBD1 TRBV14 ASSRTRDRDYEQY
NA TRBJ1-2 TRBD1 TRBV12-5 ASGLGGTADGYT
few TRBJ1-1 NA TRBV29-1 SGWLENTEAF
NA TRBJ1-2 NA TRBV30 AWDGLRAGYT
once TRBJ2-5 TRBD2 TRBV2 ASSRLAGETQY
NA TRBJ2-7 TRBD1 TRBV16 ASSRGTGTYEQY
NA TRBJ2-1 TRBD2 TRBV7-2 ASSLGLAGGKF
NA TRBJ1-1 TRBD1 TRBV6-6 ATSDRVNTEAF
NA TRBJ2-3 NA TRBV7-2 ASSLGGHGLTDTQY
NA TRBJ2-7 NA TRBV21-1 ASSTTLQGYEQY
NA TRBJ1-2 TRBD1 TRBV2 ASSSDRAHGYT
NA TRBJ2-1 NA TRBV7-2 ASSWFGQQNEQF
NA TRBJ2-1 NA TRBV5-6 ASSLVGLSSYNEQF
NA TRBJ1-2 NA TRBV25-1 ASSAPQGYGYT
NA TRBJ1-4 TRBD1 TRBV4-2 ASSQETGVGEKLF
NA TRBJ2-7 NA TRBV7-2 ASSRSRDIYEQY
NA TRBJ2-3 NA TRBV11-2 ASSLGQASTDTQY
NA TRBJ1-3 TRBD1 TRBV15 ATRPQGQGNTIY
NA TRBJ2-7 NA TRBV29-1 SVAGGTNRPSYEQY
NA TRBJ2-7 TRBD2 TRBV7-2 ASSLGAGITYEQY
NA TRBJ2-7 NA TRBV30 AWSSHRAEQY
NA TRBJ2-6 TRBD1 TRBV11-2 ASSLFTDRGAGANVLT
NA TRBJ2-5 NA TRBV20-1 SAEKETQY
NA TRBJ2-7 TRBD2 TRBV11-1 ASSPTSGGVEQY
NA TRBJ1-4 NA TRBV28 ASSHQVWGGIEKLF
NA TRBJ2-1 NA TRBV4-3 ASSQDSGSSYNEQF
NA TRBJ2-7 NA TRBV10-3 AIRFDSYEQY
NA TRBJ1-2 TRBD1 TRBV5-1 ASSLYQGANYGYT
NA TRBJ1-1 TRBD1 TRBV7-3 ASSPDRDTEAF
NA TRBJ2-4 TRBD1 TRBV5-6 ASSHQGAEY
few TRBJ1-1 NA TRBV7-8 ASSLGHMNTEAF
NA TRBJ2-5 NA TRBV6-5 ASSREETQY
NA TRBJ1-2 TRBD1 TRBV30 AWETGAFLGYT
NA TRBJ2-3 TRBD2 TRBV14 ASSRNSGGTDTQY
NA TRBJ1-2 TRBD1 TRBV4-1 ASSHWDSPNYGYT
few TRBJ1-5 NA TRBV7-9 ASSMGEGTQH
NA TRBJ1-6 TRBD1 TRBV6-5 ASWDRLLYNSPLH
NA TRBJ2-2 NA TRBV10-1 ASTPGHPGELF
NA TRBJ1-1 NA TRBV15 ATSRDPTYTEAF
NA TRBJ2-1 NA TRBV4-1 ASSHDSDEQF
NA TRBJ2-7 TRBD2 TRBV7-9 ASSKAGNEQY
NA TRBJ2-7 NA TRBV2 ASSAQGSYEQY
once TRBJ2-7 TRBD1 TRBV7-7 ASSPGTGRMYEQY